The entry below gives a single T cell receptor (beta chain) sequence along with its context. Its antigen is still unknown. The data were taken from a study of T cell responses to AZD1222 COVID-19 vaccine. Broader study findings: Nearly half of the spike-specific TCRs reportedly recognize variant regions that carry no mutations. Clonal diversity was possibly underestimated; the donors were predominantly white British and more often female. Just five to seven people given AZD1222 tested seropositive at baseline.

This CDR3 region has 15 residues. CDR1 is KGHSH and CDR2 is LQKENI in the germline V gene. V lost 6 bases and J 2 bases, leaving 14 bases between the germline ends. Clones were sequenced by immunoSEQ multiplex PCR, and TCRdb holds only the in-frame ones, with some missing. This table holds around 100,000 clones, 88% found once. The input for sequencing was peripheral blood, taken on day 0 of AZD1222 vaccination. The source is an adult in good health. The chain recombines TRBV18 with TRBJ1-3; possibly TRBD1 for D (6 bases). The CDR3 DNA reads as TGTGCCAGCTCTCCCGCAGGGGTTCCTGGAAACACCATATATTTT. Protein sequence: CASSPAGVPGNTIYF. Using reference TRBV18 and TRBJ1-3 for the parts outside the CDR3, the full variable domain is NAGVMQNPRHLVRRRGQEARLRCSPMKGHSHVYWYRQLPEEGLKFMVYLQKENIIDESGMPKERFSAEFPKEGPSILRIQQVVRGDSAAYFCASSPAGVPGNTIYFGEGSWLTVV.